The 23 T cell receptor beta chains reported below all come from one sample, sequenced in a study of CD8 T cells in Susac syndrome. An input of roughly 0.45 to 1 ug of RNA was subjected to reverse transcription using random hexamers. TCRdb reprocessed the immunoSEQ multiplex PCR reads with MiXCR, giving one entry per CDR3 protein. The profile covers about 400,000 distinct CDR3 sequences, with approximately 85% appearing a single time and 0.12% taken by the ten largest. The sequenced sample was CD8+ T cells from PBMCs. The receptor set was obtained from a human donor with multiple sclerosis.

In the case of this clonotype: The CDR3 does not end in the conserved phenylalanine or tryptophan, so this is likely a read error. This chain links TRBV2 with TRBJ1-1; possibly TRBD1 for D (5 bases). Germline lookup yields CDR1 SNHLY and CDR2 FYNNEI. The length of the CDR3 is 16 residues. V lost 7 bases and J lost 1, with 19 bases in between. CDR3 nucleotides: TGTGCCAGCACCCTGACGCAGGGATTAACGAACACTGAAGCTTTCTCT. Amino acids: CASTLTQGLTNTEAFS.

V is TRBV27 and J is TRBJ2-1; unclear D gene. The ends were cut back, 6 bases at V and 3 bases at J, with 9 bases in the middle. Looked up from germline, CDR1 is MNHEY and CDR2 is SMNVEV (reference sequence). The CDR3 contains 13 residues. The CDR3 nucleotides read TGTGCCAGCAGAGAGCGAATCTACAATGAGCAGTTCTTC. Amino acid sequence: CASRERIYNEQFF.

The rearrangement joins TRBV27 to TRBJ2-7, with TRBD1 matching over 10 bases. The CDR3 totals 18 residues. Germline lookup yields CDR1 MNHEY and CDR2 SMNVEV (reference sequence). V was clipped by 6 bases and J by 0 bases; unmatched bases: 14. The CDR3 DNA reads as TGTGCCAGCAGCGCTACTGGGACAGGGGTCCTTAGCTCCTACGAGCAGTACTTC. Its translation is CASSATGTGVLSSYEQYF.

The V gene is TRBV19, the J gene TRBJ2-7; D not resolved. The germline V gene has CDR1 LNHDA and CDR2 SQIVND (reference sequence). This CDR3 region has 12 residues. V was pared by 4 bases and J by 3 bases, with 7 bases between. The CDR3: CASSNSGYEQYF. The CDR3 nucleotides read TGTGCCAGTAGTAATTCCGGCTACGAGCAGTACTTC.

The count of this clonotype is one. The chain combines TRBV7-2 with TRBJ2-1, with D unresolved. Germline CDR1 is SGHTA and CDR2 is FQGNSA. The length of the CDR3 is 16 residues. Trimming removed 1 base from V and 2 bases from J, with 12 bases in between. CDR3 sequence reads: CASSLGALPPYNEQFF. DNA for the CDR3: TGTGCCAGCAGCTTAGGGGCGTTGCCCCCCTACAATGAGCAGTTCTTC.

This chain uses TRBV5-4 with TRBJ2-1, with 7 bases matching TRBD2. Per the germline V gene, CDR1 is SGHNT and CDR2 is YYREEE (reference sequence). The CDR3 is made up of 14 amino acids. V lost 2 bases to trimming and J lost 5 bases; unmatched junction nucleotides: 4. The CDR3 DNA is TGTGCCAGCAGCTTCCCTAGCGGACACAATGAGCAGTTCTTC. It codes for CASSFPSGHNEQFF.

V usage is TRBV7-2 and J usage is TRBJ2-3, with TRBD2 identical over 7 bases. This CDR3 has 18 residues. The germline gives CDR1 SGHTA, CDR2 FQGNSA. J was trimmed by 2 bases and V by 5 bases; bases with no gene match: 16. The CDR3 sequence: CASSPRSWGSGPTDTQYF. The CDR3 DNA is TGTGCCAGCAGCCCGAGGAGTTGGGGTAGCGGGCCCACAGATACGCAGTATTTT.

DNA of the CDR3: TGTGCCAGCAGTCCTCATGGAGGAACAGCCCTCGAGCATCAGCCCCAGCATTTT. The encoded protein is CASSPHGGTALEHQPQHF. The V gene is TRBV3-1, the J gene TRBJ1-5; no clear D gene. The CDR3 totals 18 residues. V shed 6 bases and J shed 5 bases, with 26 bases lying between them. Germline values: CDR1 LGHDT, CDR2 YNNKEL (reference sequence).

V usage is TRBV3-1 and J usage is TRBJ1-2; D remains ambiguous. From germline, CDR1 is LGHDT and CDR2 YNNKEL (reference sequence). Deletions cut 4 bases from V and 5 bases from J, with 11 bases between. The length of the CDR3 is 13 residues. The CDR3 here is CASSPRAQYGYTF. The CDR3, as DNA: TGTGCCAGCAGCCCCCGGGCGCAGTATGGCTACACCTTC.

The V gene is TRBV6-6, the J gene TRBJ2-7, with D possibly TRBD2 on 6 matching bases. This CDR3 comprises 15 residues. The V end was cut by 0 bases, the J end by 5 bases, with 14 bases between. Germline V gene data show CDR1 as MNHNY and CDR2 as SVGAGI (reference sequence). CDR3 protein: CASSYSGGGTDEQYF. The CDR3 DNA reads TGTGCCAGCAGTTACTCTGGGGGAGGCACGGACGAGCAGTACTTC.

The rearrangement uses TRBV5-6 and TRBJ1-6; unclear D gene. The germline V gene encodes CDR1 SGHDT and CDR2 YYEEEE. V was clipped by 4 bases and J by 9 bases, with 14 bases between them. The CDR3 runs 14 residues. CDR3 coding DNA: TGTGCCAGCAGCCCCCTTCCGACGGGTTCACCCCTCCACTTT. Translation: CASSPLPTGSPLHF.

The chain carries TRBV19 and TRBJ2-7, with D tentatively TRBD1 or TRBD2 (5 bases each). Per the germline V gene, CDR1 is LNHDA and CDR2 is SQIVND (reference sequence). V was clipped by 1 base and J by 3 bases, with 22 bases between them. The CDR3 covers 18 residues. CDR3 residues: CASSIGLVGVGPLYEQYF. The DNA for the CDR3 is TGTGCCAGTAGTATAGGTCTGGTTGGCGTGGGACCCCTCTACGAGCAGTACTTC.

There are a few counts of this clonotype. This chain joins TRBV6-5 and TRBJ2-5; D is perhaps TRBD1 (6 bases). Trimming removed 0 bases from V and 2 bases from J, with 10 bases in between. CDR3 length: 15 residues. Germline-derived CDR1 and CDR2 are MNHEY and SVGAGI. The chain's CDR3 is CASSYSLGAQETQYF. The CDR3 nucleotides are TGTGCCAGCAGTTACTCGCTGGGGGCGCAAGAGACCCAGTACTTC.

The rearrangement uses TRBV27 and TRBJ1-1; no firm D call. The V end was cut by 10 bases, the J end by 4 bases, with 10 bases between. CDR3 length equals 11 residues. In germline, CDR1 is MNHEY, CDR2 SMNVEV (reference sequence). The CDR3 DNA follows: TGTGCCACCGTAGGGCTCACTGAAGCTTTCTTT. Protein: CATVGLTEAFF.

The chain is built from TRBV6-1 and TRBJ1-6, with a weak D call TRBD1 (6 bases). CDR1 is MNHNS and CDR2 is SASEGT in the germline V gene. There are 15 residues in the CDR3. Trimming took off 2 bases at V and 9 bases at J, with 14 bases between the two ends. As DNA, the CDR3 is TGTGCCAGCAGTGAACTGGCAGGGGCGAGTTCACCCCTCCACTTT. Its protein is CASSELAGASSPLHF.

This chain joins TRBV3-1 and TRBJ1-4, with a possible D match to TRBD1 (5 bases). Germline V gives CDR1 LGHDT, CDR2 YNNKEL (reference sequence). The CDR3 loop spans 17 amino acids. Trimming removed 1 base from V and 4 bases from J, with 16 bases in between. CDR3 nucleotide sequence: TGTGCCAGCAGCCAAGCGCGGGGGGTGGAGGATAATGAAAAACTGTTTTTT. Translated, it gives CASSQARGVEDNEKLFF.

This sequence joins TRBV28 and TRBJ1-1; 8 bases fit TRBD1. CDR1 and CDR2 from the germline V gene are MDHEN and SYDVKM. V was pared by 7 bases and J by 2 bases, with 6 bases of the junction left unmatched. This CDR3 region has 14 residues. The CDR3 nucleotides read TGTGCCAGCACCAGACAGGGGTACAACACTGAAGCTTTCTTT. It encodes CASTRQGYNTEAFF.

The rearrangement links TRBV5-4 to TRBJ2-7; D remains unclear. The germline V gene encodes CDR1 SGHNT and CDR2 YYREEE (reference sequence). This CDR3 contains 14 residues. V shed 0 bases and J shed 3 bases, with 10 bases lying between them. The CDR3: CASSLAADGYEQYF. For the CDR3, the DNA is TGTGCCAGCAGCTTGGCCGCGGACGGCTACGAGCAGTACTTC. Combining the CDR3 with reference TRBV5-4 and TRBJ2-7 gives the whole variable domain ETGVTQSPTHLIKTRGQQVTLRCSSQSGHNTVSWYQQALGQGPQFIFQYYREEENGRGNFPPRFSGLQFPNYSSELNVNALELDDSALYLCASSLAADGYEQYFGPGTRLTVT.

This chain uses TRBV18 with TRBJ2-1; D is undetermined. V lost 2 bases and J 3 bases, leaving 8 bases between the germline ends. The CDR3 covers 14 residues. Germline V gives CDR1 KGHSH, CDR2 LQKENI. This chain's CDR3 is CASSPLPDYNEQFF. CDR3 coding DNA: TGTGCCAGCTCACCATTACCCGACTACAATGAGCAGTTCTTC. The full variable domain, its missing parts supplied by reference TRBV18 and TRBJ2-1, is NAGVMQNPRHLVRRRGQEARLRCSPMKGHSHVYWYRQLPEEGLKFMVYLQKENIIDESGMPKERFSAEFPKEGPSILRIQQVVRGDSAAYFCASSPLPDYNEQFFGPGTRLTVL.

The chain uses TRBV6-5 and TRBJ1-1; no clear D. Germline-derived CDR1 and CDR2 are MNHEY and SVGAGI. Trimming shortened V by 0 bases and J by 0 bases, and 8 bases separated the two germline ends. The CDR3 is 15 amino acids. In DNA, the CDR3 is TGTGCCAGCAGTTACTCGCAACAGTTGAACACTGAAGCTTTCTTT. Residues: CASSYSQQLNTEAFF.

This sequence joins TRBV20-1 and TRBJ2-1; TRBD2 agrees at 8 bases. The CDR3 is 17 residues long. V was clipped by 0 bases and J by 0 bases; unmatched bases: 7. Per germline, CDR1 DFQATT and CDR2 SNEGSKA (reference sequence). The CDR3 DNA is TGCAGTGCTAGAGATGGCCGGGAGGGCCGCTCCTACAATGAGCAGTTCTTC. This translates into CSARDGREGRSYNEQFF.

This clonotype has more than one count but fewer than ten. The chain is built from TRBV19 and TRBJ1-1, with D maybe TRBD1 (5 bases). The V gene lost 4 bases and the J gene lost 3 bases, with 12 bases spanning the gap. This CDR3 contains 14 residues. The germline gives CDR1 LNHDA, CDR2 SQIVND (reference sequence). In DNA, the CDR3 is TGTGCCAGTAGTAGCCTCGGGGCCTACACTGAAGCTTTCTTT. Translating gives CASSSLGAYTEAFF.

The chain combines TRBV7-2 with TRBJ2-1; TRBD2 aligns across 8 bases. The length of the CDR3 is 15 residues. Losses at the gene ends were 3 bases for V and 0 bases for J; bases not matched to a gene: 1. Looked up from germline, CDR1 is SGHTA and CDR2 is FQGNSA. CDR3 amino acids: CASSFSGDSYNEQFF. In DNA, the CDR3 is TGTGCCAGCAGCTTTAGCGGGGACTCCTACAATGAGCAGTTCTTC.